The present entry profiles one T cell receptor beta chain with its context. Its specificity is not known. 13 Jbeta primers and 60 Vbeta primers were used for the PCR. In the original workflow: Approximately 72 million unique TCR beta chains, about 10 million of them shared, were counted by a later analysis. The protocol was immunoSEQ multiplex PCR, while the TCRdb copy is restricted to in-frame clones and leaves out a portion. V, J and clone size were drawn from that table, and D and trimming were deduced from the DNA. The sample lists over 150,000 clones; 82% were seen once. Trimming stripped 3 bases from V and 6 bases from J, with 18 bases between. Germline V gene data show CDR1 as SGHRS and CDR2 as YFSETQ. The CDR3 contains 15 residues. This specimen comes from a study of cytomegalovirus exposure and HLA in healthy donors. Study background: The Caucasian-associated ancestry cluster contained 81% of the 398 genotyped donors.

Study-level results: In terms of immune exposure information, only CMV serostatus was available.

This clonotype was obtained from a man aged 50 or older in good health and CMV-seropositive. Sequencing was performed on PBMCs. The V and J genes are TRBV5-1 and TRBJ1-2; tentative D call: TRBD1 (5 bases). CDR3 in DNA: TGCGCCAGCAGCTCCTTCGGGGGGGATGTCGATGGCTACACCTTC. It is translated as CASSSFGGDVDGYTF. Together with reference TRBV5-1 and TRBJ1-2, the CDR3 gives the full variable domain: KAGVTQTPRYLIKTRGQQVTLSCSPISGHRSVSWYQQTPGQGLQFLFEYFSETQRNKGNFPGRFSGRQFSNSRSEMNVSTLELGDSALYLCASSSFGGDVDGYTFGSGTRLTVV.